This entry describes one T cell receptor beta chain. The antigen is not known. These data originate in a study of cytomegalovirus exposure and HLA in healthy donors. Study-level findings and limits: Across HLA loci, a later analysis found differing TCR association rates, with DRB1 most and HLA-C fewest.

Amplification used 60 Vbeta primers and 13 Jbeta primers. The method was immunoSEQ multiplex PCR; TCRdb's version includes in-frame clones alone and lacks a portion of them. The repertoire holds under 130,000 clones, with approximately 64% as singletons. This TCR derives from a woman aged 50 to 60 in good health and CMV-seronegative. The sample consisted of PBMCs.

The CDR3, as DNA: TGTGCCAGCAGCTCGGGGGGGTGGCGGGTGTCACCCCTCCACTTT. It is translated as CASSSGGWRVSPLHF. The rearrangement joins TRBV7-9 to TRBJ1-6; TRBD1 might be the D (5 bases). Germline-derived CDR1 and CDR2 are SEHNR and FQNEAQ (reference sequence). Trimming shortened V by 4 bases and J by 10 bases, and 17 bases separated the two germline ends. This CDR3 has 15 amino acids. The whole variable domain, remainder taken from reference TRBV7-9 and TRBJ1-6, is DTGVSQNPRHKITKRGQNVTFRCDPISEHNRLYWYRQTLGQGPEFLTYFQNEAQLEKSRLLSDRFSAERPKGSFSTLEIQRTEQGDSAMYLCASSSGGWRVSPLHFGNGTRLTVT.